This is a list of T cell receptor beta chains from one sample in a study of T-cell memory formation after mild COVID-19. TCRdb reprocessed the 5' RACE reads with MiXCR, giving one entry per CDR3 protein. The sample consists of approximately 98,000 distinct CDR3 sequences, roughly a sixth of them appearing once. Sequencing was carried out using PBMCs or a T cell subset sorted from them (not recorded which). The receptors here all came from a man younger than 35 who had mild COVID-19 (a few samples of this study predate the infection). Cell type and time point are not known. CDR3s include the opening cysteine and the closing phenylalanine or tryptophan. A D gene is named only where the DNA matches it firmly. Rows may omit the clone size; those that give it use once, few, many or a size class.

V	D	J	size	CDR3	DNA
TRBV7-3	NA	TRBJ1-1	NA	CASSFAGRSTEAFF	TGTGCCAGCAGCTTTGCAGGGCGGTCCACTGAAGCTTTCTTT
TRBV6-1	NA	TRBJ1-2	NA	CASSGRYGYTF	TGTGCCAGCAGTGGGAGGTATGGCTACACCTTC
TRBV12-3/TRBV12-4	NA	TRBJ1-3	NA	CASCKALSGNTIYF	TGTGCCAGCTGCAAGGCCCTCTCTGGAAACACCATATATTTT
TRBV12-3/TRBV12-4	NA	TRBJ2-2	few	CASSLRGGEAGELFF	TGTGCCAGCAGTTTAAGAGGGGGGGAAGCCGGGGAGCTGTTTTTT
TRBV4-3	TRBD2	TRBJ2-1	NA	CASSQDSSRGLGHNEQFF	TGCGCCAGCAGCCAAGATAGTTCACGGGGACTAGGCCATAATGAGCAGTTCTTC
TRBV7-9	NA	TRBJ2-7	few	CASSLARTASGYEQYF	TGTGCCAGCAGCTTAGCCCGGACAGCCTCGGGCTACGAGCAGTACTTC
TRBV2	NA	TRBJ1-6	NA	CASSSQGLPSSPLHF	TGTGCCAGCAGTTCCCAGGGGCTACCCAGTTCACCCCTCCACTTT
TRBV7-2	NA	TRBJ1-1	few	CASSGRGGRAAFF	TGTGCCAGCAGCGGACGTGGGGGACGGGCAGCTTTCTTT
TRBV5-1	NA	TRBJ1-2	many	CASSFDKPHYGYTF	TGCGCCAGCAGCTTTGATAAGCCTCACTATGGCTACACCTTC
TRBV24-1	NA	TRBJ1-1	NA	CATRPRGGNTEAFF	TGTGCCACCCGGCCCCGGGGTGGTAACACTGAAGCTTTCTTT
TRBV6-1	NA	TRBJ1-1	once	CDSSGRGTLAAWFGTEAFF	TGTGACAGCAGTGGAAGGGGGACACTTGCCGCTTGGTTTGGCACTGAAGCTTTCTTT
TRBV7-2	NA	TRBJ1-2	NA	CASSHGTRSYGYTF	TGTGCCAGCAGCCACGGGACCAGGAGCTATGGCTACACCTTC
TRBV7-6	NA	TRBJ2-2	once	CASRRGTEKWTGDLFF	TGTGCCAGCAGACGGGGGACCGAAAAATGGACCGGGGATCTGTTTTTT
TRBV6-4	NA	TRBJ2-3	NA	CASRLTENTDTQYF	TGTGCCAGCAGATTGACTGAAAACACAGATACGCAGTATTTT
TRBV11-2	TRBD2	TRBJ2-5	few	CASSDGGAGETQYF	TGTGCCAGCAGTGACGGGGGGGCCGGGGAGACCCAGTACTTC
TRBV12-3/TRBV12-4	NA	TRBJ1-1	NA	CASIPRPNTEAFF	TGTGCCAGCATCCCAAGGCCTAACACTGAAGCTTTCTTT
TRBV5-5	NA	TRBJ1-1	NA	CASSLGGSPEAFF	TGTGCCAGCAGCTTGGGAGGGTCGCCTGAAGCTTTCTTT
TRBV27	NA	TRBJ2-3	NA	CASSPTGLTDTQYF	TGTGCCAGCAGTCCTACGGGCCTCACAGATACGCAGTATTTT
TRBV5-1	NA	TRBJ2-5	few	CATREWGSQETQYF	TGCGCCACCAGAGAGTGGGGGAGCCAAGAGACCCAGTACTTC
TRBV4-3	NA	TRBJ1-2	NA	CASSQDQQARGYTF	TGCGCCAGCAGCCAAGATCAACAGGCGAGAGGCTACACCTTC
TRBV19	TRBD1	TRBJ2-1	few	CASSTRQGDEQFF	TGTGCCAGTAGTACTCGACAGGGGGATGAGCAGTTCTTC
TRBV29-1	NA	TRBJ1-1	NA	CSVGVGGRGAFF	TGCAGCGTTGGTGTGGGCGGCCGAGGTGCTTTCTTT
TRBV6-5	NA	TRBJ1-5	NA	CASRPRGLGDQPQHF	TGTGCCAGCAGGCCCCGGGGGTTAGGGGATCAGCCCCAGCATTTT
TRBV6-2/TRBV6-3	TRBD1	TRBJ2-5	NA	CASSPDAGTGEYTQYF	TGTGCCAGCAGCCCCGACGCCGGGACAGGGGAGTATACCCAGTACTTC
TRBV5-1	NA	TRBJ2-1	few	CASSLELNEQFF	TGCGCCAGCAGCTTGGAGCTGAATGAGCAGTTCTTC
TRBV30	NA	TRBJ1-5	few	CAWSPDFGPQHF	TGTGCCTGGAGTCCGGATTTCGGGCCCCAGCATTTT
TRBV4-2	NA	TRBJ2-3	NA	CASSQVSADTQYF	TGTGCCAGCAGCCAAGTTTCTGCTGATACGCAGTATTTT
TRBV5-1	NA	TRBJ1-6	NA	CASSILPTGTGSPLHF	TGCGCCAGCAGCATCCTCCCGACAGGCACGGGTTCACCCCTCCACTTT
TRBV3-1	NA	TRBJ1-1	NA	CASSQETENTEAFF	TGTGCCAGCAGCCAAGAGACAGAGAACACTGAAGCTTTCTTT
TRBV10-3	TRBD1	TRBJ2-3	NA	CAISLTEGAADTQYF	TGTGCCATCAGCCTGACCGAGGGGGCGGCAGATACGCAGTATTTT
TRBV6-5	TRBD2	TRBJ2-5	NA	CASRTSSYQETQYF	TGTGCCAGTAGGACTAGTTCATATCAAGAGACCCAGTACTTC
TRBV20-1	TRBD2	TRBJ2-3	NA	CSARLAGLSHHTDTQYF	TGCAGTGCTAGACTAGCGGGGCTCTCCCATCACACAGATACGCAGTATTTT
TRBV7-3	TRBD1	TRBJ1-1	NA	CASSRGGLLNTEAFF	TGTGCCAGCAGCCGAGGGGGCCTTTTGAACACTGAAGCTTTCTTT
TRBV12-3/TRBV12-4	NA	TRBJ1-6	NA	CASSPGPYNSPLHF	TGTGCCAGCAGTCCGGGACCGTATAATTCACCCCTCCACTTT
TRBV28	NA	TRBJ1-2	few	CASRRQQGLYGYTF	TGTGCCAGCAGACGACAACAGGGTCTCTATGGCTACACCTTC
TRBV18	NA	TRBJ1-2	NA	CASSPAQWSGYTF	TGTGCCAGCTCACCGGCCCAATGGAGCGGCTACACCTTC
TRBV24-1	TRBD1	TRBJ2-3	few	CATRGTGNTDTQYF	TGTGCCACCAGGGGGACAGGGAACACAGATACGCAGTATTTT
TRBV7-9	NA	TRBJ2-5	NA	CASSWAGTGKETQYF	TGTGCCAGCAGCTGGGCCGGGACTGGTAAAGAGACCCAGTACTTC
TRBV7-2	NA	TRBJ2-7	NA	CASSLGASYEQYF	TGTGCCAGCAGTCTCGGGGCCTCCTACGAGCAGTACTTC
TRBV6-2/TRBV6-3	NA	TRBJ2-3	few	CASSYSRVPGAVDTQYF	TGTGCCAGCAGTTACTCGAGAGTTCCGGGGGCGGTAGATACGCAGTATTTT
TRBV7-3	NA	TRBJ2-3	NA	CASSPLYPTDTQYF	TGTGCCAGCAGCCCACTCTACCCCACAGATACGCAGTATTTT
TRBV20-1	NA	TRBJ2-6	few	CSGVPSGANVLTF	TGCAGTGGGGTGCCCTCTGGGGCCAACGTCCTGACTTTC
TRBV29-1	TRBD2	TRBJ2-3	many	CSVDIGGLTDTQYF	TGCAGCGTTGATATCGGGGGGTTAACGGATACGCAGTATTTT
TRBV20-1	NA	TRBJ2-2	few	CSAAGQTTGELFF	TGCAGTGCGGCCGGACAGACCACCGGGGAGCTGTTTTTT
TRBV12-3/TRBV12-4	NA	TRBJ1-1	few	CASSLGGNWAVRKAFF	TGTGCCAGCAGTTTAGGCGGCAACTGGGCGGTTCGGAAAGCTTTCTTT
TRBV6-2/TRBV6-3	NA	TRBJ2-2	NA	CATTGTANTGELFF	TGTGCCACTACCGGGACTGCGAACACCGGGGAGCTGTTTTTT
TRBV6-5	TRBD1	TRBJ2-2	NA	CASRRGQGTTGELFF	TGTGCCAGCAGAAGGGGACAGGGGACGACCGGGGAGCTGTTTTTT
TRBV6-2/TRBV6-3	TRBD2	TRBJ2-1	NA	CASLGLAGYNEQFF	TGTGCCAGCTTGGGACTAGCGGGCTACAATGAGCAGTTCTTC
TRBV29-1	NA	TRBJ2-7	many	CSVGQLSYEQYF	TGCAGCGTCGGACAGCTTTCCTACGAGCAGTACTTC
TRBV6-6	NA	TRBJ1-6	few	CASTVMGRATLHF	TGTGCCAGCACCGTTATGGGGAGGGCGACCCTCCACTTT